This passage covers 21 T cell receptor beta chains from one sample sequenced in a study of blood T cell repertoires in COVID-19. Libraries were prepared by immunoSEQ multiplex PCR; TCRdb keeps only in-frame clonotypes and omits some of them. Here the sample spans some 20,000 clones, more than 70% being singletons. The specimen was peripheral blood. These receptor sequences come from a human donor in a cohort sampled during active COVID-19.

J is TRBJ2-2 and V is TRBV30, with 7 bases lining up with TRBD2. Germline lookup yields CDR1 GTSNPN and CDR2 SVGIG (reference sequence). V was clipped by 2 bases and J by 13 bases; unmatched bases: 13. This CDR3 region has 14 residues. CDR3 nucleotides: TGTGCCTGGAGTAGAATAGCGGGTGTAGGTGTGCTGTTTTTT. It yields the protein CAWSRIAGVGVLFF.

The chain joins TRBV29-1 to TRBJ1-1, with TRBD1 as a possible D gene (5 bases). The CDR3 has 14 amino acids. V was clipped by 7 bases and J by 1 base, with 16 bases between them. Germline CDR1 SQVTM, CDR2 ANQGSEA. As DNA, the CDR3 is TGCAGCGCGAAGGGGCAACACAAGAACACTGAAGCTTTCTTT. Its protein product is CSAKGQHKNTEAFF.

V gene TRBV2 combines with J gene TRBJ2-1, with no clear D. Trimming pared 7 bases from V and 8 bases from J, leaving 9 bases between. Looked up from germline, CDR1 is SNHLY and CDR2 is FYNNEI. The CDR3 is 11 residues long. CDR3 coding DNA: TGTGCCAGCAAGGAGTACGATGAGCAGTTCTTC. Encoded protein: CASKEYDEQFF.

The V call is TRBV13, the J call TRBJ2-7, with D possibly being TRBD1 (6 bases). V dropped 5 bases and J dropped 4 bases, with 15 bases sitting between them. The germline gives CDR1 PRHDT, CDR2 FYEKMQ (reference sequence). CDR3 size: 14 residues. CDR3 sequence: CASSEDRRGYEQYF. For the CDR3, the DNA is TGTGCCAGCAGCGAAGACAGGCGCGGGTACGAGCAGTACTTC.

The chain couples TRBV7-2 to TRBJ1-5; 9 bases map to TRBD1. The CDR3 loop spans 15 amino acids. The J segment lost 3 bases and the V segment lost 2 bases, leaving 2 bases of the junction unmatched. The germline gives CDR1 SGHTA, CDR2 FQGNSA. Here the CDR3 reads CASSLRTGDNQPQHF. In DNA form, the CDR3 reads TGTGCCAGCAGCTTACGGACAGGGGACAATCAGCCCCAGCATTTT.

J is TRBJ2-5 and V is TRBV13; D might be TRBD1 (7 bases). Trimming shortened V by 3 bases and J by 4 bases, and 18 bases separated the two germline ends. The CDR3 totals 16 residues. Germline values: CDR1 PRHDT, CDR2 FYEKMQ (reference sequence). In DNA, the CDR3 is TGTGCCAGCAGCTTCGGGGGACAGAGGGATCTAGAGACCCAGTACTTC. Protein sequence: CASSFGGQRDLETQYF. Full variable domain (outside the CDR3, taken from reference TRBV13 and TRBJ2-5): AAGVIQSPRHLIKEKRETATLKCYPIPRHDTVYWYQQGPGQDPQFLISFYEKMQSDKGSIPDRFSAQQFSDYHSELNMSSLELGDSALYFCASSFGGQRDLETQYFGPGTRLLVL.

The chain couples TRBV18 to TRBJ2-3; D is uncertain. V shed 5 bases and J shed 4 bases, with 7 bases lying between them. Per the germline V gene, CDR1 is KGHSH and CDR2 is LQKENI. The CDR3 covers 12 residues. The CDR3 nucleotides are TGTGCCAGCTCAAATATCCCAGATACGCAGTATTTT. Its translation: CASSNIPDTQYF.

CDR3 residues: CASSILLDNEKLFF. The CDR3 DNA follows: TGTGCCAGTAGTATCTTACTTGATAATGAAAAACTGTTTTTT. This sequence joins TRBV19 and TRBJ1-4, with D hard to call. The V end was cut by 3 bases, the J end by 4 bases, with 9 bases between. The CDR3 runs 14 residues. CDR1 and CDR2 from the germline V gene are LNHDA and SQIVND (reference sequence). The full variable domain, in which reference TRBV19 and TRBJ1-4 provide the parts outside the CDR3, is DGGITQSPKYLFRKEGQNVTLSCEQNLNHDAMYWYRQDPGQGLRLIYYSQIVNDFQKGDIAEGYSVSREKKESFPLTVTSAQKNPTAFYLCASSILLDNEKLFFGSGTQLSVL.

This chain links TRBV11-3 with TRBJ1-2, with a tentative D call TRBD1 (5 bases). Per the germline V gene, CDR1 is SGHNT and CDR2 is YENEEA. The CDR3 totals 13 residues. Deletions cut 9 bases from V and 7 bases from J, with 18 bases between. The CDR3 sequence: CARPQVDRSGYTF. Written as DNA, the CDR3 is TGTGCCAGACCACAGGTAGATAGGTCTGGCTACACCTTC.

The genes are TRBV11-2 and TRBJ1-6; 8 positions match TRBD1. Germline V gene lookup returns CDR1 SGHAT and CDR2 FQNNGV. The CDR3 covers 15 residues. V lost 6 bases and J lost 9; bases outside the gene matches: 10. The CDR3 loop reads CASRVDRVGLSPLHF. The CDR3 nucleotides read TGTGCCAGCAGGGTGGACAGGGTGGGACTTTCACCCCTCCACTTT.

The CDR3 bases are TGTGCCACCAGCAGCCGGGACAGGGGTTTAACCGGGGAGCTGTTTTTT. Residues: CATSSRDRGLTGELFF. The rearrangement uses TRBV15 and TRBJ2-2; 10 bases agree with TRBD1. Germline CDR1 LNHNV, CDR2 YYDKDF (reference sequence). This CDR3 contains 16 residues. V was clipped by 3 bases and J by 5 bases; unmatched bases: 6.

V usage is TRBV7-9 and J usage is TRBJ2-1; D not certain. Trimming took off 9 bases at V and 1 base at J, with 7 bases between the two ends. The length of the CDR3 is 12 residues. From germline, CDR1 is SEHNR and CDR2 FQNEAQ (reference sequence). CDR3 residues: CASFRSYNEQFF. CDR3 DNA: TGTGCCAGTTTCAGGTCCTACAATGAGCAGTTCTTC.

J is TRBJ2-5 and V is TRBV5-8; no firm D call. The CDR3 length is 11 residues. CDR1 and CDR2 (germline): SGHTS, YDEGEE. The V and J ends lost 1 base and 5 bases respectively, with 3 bases between them. The CDR3 reads CASSLSETQYF. CDR3 DNA sequence: TGTGCCAGCAGCTTGTCTGAGACCCAGTACTTC.

The chain has TRBV11-1 and TRBJ2-3; D is unresolved. CDR3 length equals 12 residues. The germline V and J ends were trimmed by 7 bases and 0 bases, with 5 bases remaining between them. Germline V gives CDR1 SGHAT, CDR2 FQDESV (reference sequence). The CDR3 nucleotides read TGTGCCAGCACCCCTAGCACAGATACGCAGTATTTT. This sequence encodes CASTPSTDTQYF.

Details on this clone: Other DNA sequences of this sample code for an identical CDR3. J is TRBJ1-2 and V is TRBV6-5, with D hard to call. V gave up 6 bases and J gave up 0 bases, with 11 bases separating them. There are 14 residues in the CDR3. The germline V gene has CDR1 MNHEY and CDR2 SVGAGI. CDR3 DNA sequence: TGTGCCAGCAGGAGACCCGGGACTAACTATGGCTACACCTTC. Its translation: CASRRPGTNYGYTF.

The chain has TRBV10-1 and TRBJ2-2, with TRBD1 matching 7 bases. The ends lost 4 bases at V and 5 bases at J; junction bases unmatched: 7. The CDR3 extends over 15 amino acids. CDR1 is WNHNN, CDR2 SYGVQD, per germline (reference sequence). CDR3 sequence (DNA): TGCGCCAGCAGTGGCAGACAGGGAAATACCGGGGAGCTGTTTTTT. Encoded protein: CASSGRQGNTGELFF.

This sequence joins TRBV2 and TRBJ1-1, with a weak D call TRBD1 (5 bases). From germline, CDR1 is SNHLY and CDR2 FYNNEI. This CDR3 spans 13 amino acids. V dropped 4 bases and J dropped 3 bases, with 9 bases sitting between them. CDR3 sequence: CASSVQEDTEAFF. DNA of the CDR3: TGTGCCAGCAGTGTACAGGAAGACACTGAAGCTTTCTTT.

The chain is built from TRBV4-2 and TRBJ1-4, with D tentatively TRBD1 (6 bases). Germline CDR1 and CDR2: LGHNA and YNFKEQ. The germline V and J ends were trimmed by 4 bases and 8 bases, with 14 bases remaining between them. The CDR3 has 14 residues. The CDR3 region is CASSPSGTREKLFF. The DNA of the CDR3 is TGTGCCAGCAGCCCTTCCGGGACACGGGAAAAACTGTTTTTT.

The chain carries TRBV10-1 and TRBJ1-6; 7 bases agree with TRBD1. Germline values: CDR1 WNHNN, CDR2 SYGVQD (reference sequence). Trimming took 7 bases from V and 9 from J; bases not matched to a gene: 9. This CDR3 region has 14 residues. In nucleotides, the CDR3 is TGCGCCAGCACGGATCCAGGGGGGTCTTCACCCCTCCACTTT. Encoded protein: CASTDPGGSSPLHF.

This rearrangement joins TRBV7-8 to TRBJ2-5; 7 nucleotides line up with TRBD1. Germline CDR1 is SGHVS and CDR2 is FQNEAQ. Trimming cost V 5 bases and J 2 bases; bases outside gene matches: 5. There are 14 residues in the CDR3. The CDR3 region is CASSLDRAQETQYF. The CDR3, as DNA: TGTGCCAGCAGCCTAGACAGGGCTCAAGAGACCCAGTACTTC.

The gene calls are TRBV19 and TRBJ1-2; possible D gene TRBD1, 5 bases. There are 14 residues in the CDR3. The V gene's germline CDR1 is LNHDA and CDR2 SQIVND (reference sequence). V lost 5 bases and J 2 bases, leaving 12 bases between the germline ends. The CDR3 is CASSLRVFNYGYTF. For the CDR3, the DNA is TGTGCCAGTAGTCTCAGGGTTTTCAACTATGGCTACACCTTC.